This T cell receptor beta chain was retrieved from a study of cytomegalovirus exposure and HLA in healthy donors. Germline V gives CDR1 SGDLS, CDR2 YYNGEE. The CDR3 is 15 residues long. V dropped 4 bases and J dropped 5 bases, with 16 bases sitting between them. As regards this clone: The antigen is undetermined.

All the people who gave samples were healthy bone marrow donors. The PCR employed 60 Vbeta primers together with 13 Jbeta primers. Repertoires were generated with immunoSEQ multiplex PCR, while TCRdb's copy carries only in-frame clones and drops some. This table holds around 75,000 clones. Findings and limits, study-wide: The study dropped some indistinguishable V segments, TRBV6-2 and TRBV6-3 among them. Most observed TCR sequences were rare, whereas some public TCRs were detected in many donors.

The receptor's source is a man aged 45-65 years in good health and CMV-seropositive. Material for sequencing was PBMCs. The chain combines TRBV9 with TRBJ2-1, with TRBD2 as a possible D gene (5 bases). The CDR3 sequence: CASSPSAWGDNEQFF. CDR3 nucleotide sequence: TGTGCCAGCAGCCCCTCGGCGTGGGGAGACAATGAGCAGTTCTTC.